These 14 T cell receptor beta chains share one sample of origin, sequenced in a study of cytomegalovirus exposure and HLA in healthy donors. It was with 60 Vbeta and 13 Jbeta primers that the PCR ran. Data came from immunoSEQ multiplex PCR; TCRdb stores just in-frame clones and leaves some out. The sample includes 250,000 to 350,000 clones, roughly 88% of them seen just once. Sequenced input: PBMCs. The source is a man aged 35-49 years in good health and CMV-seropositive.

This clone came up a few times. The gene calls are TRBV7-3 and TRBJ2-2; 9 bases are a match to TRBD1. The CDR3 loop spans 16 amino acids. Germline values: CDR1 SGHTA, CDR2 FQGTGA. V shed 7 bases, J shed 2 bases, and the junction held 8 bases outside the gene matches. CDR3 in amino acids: CASTLGGQGNTGELFF. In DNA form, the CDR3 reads TGTGCCAGCACCCTAGGGGGACAGGGAAACACCGGGGAGCTGTTTTTT.

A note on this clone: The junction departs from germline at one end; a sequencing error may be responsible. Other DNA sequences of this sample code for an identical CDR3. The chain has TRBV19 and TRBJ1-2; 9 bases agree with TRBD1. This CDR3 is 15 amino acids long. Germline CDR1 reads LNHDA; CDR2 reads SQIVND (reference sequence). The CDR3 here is CASSTGTGWNYGYTF. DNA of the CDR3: TGTGCCAGTAGTACCGGGACAGGGTGGAACTACGGCTACACCTTC. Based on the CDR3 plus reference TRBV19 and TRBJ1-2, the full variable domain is DGGITQSPKYLFRKEGQNVTLSCEQNLNHDAMYWYRQDPGQGLRLIYYSQIVNDFQKGDIAEGYSVSREKKESFPLTVTSAQKNPTAFYLCASSTGTGWNYGYTFGSGTRLTVV.

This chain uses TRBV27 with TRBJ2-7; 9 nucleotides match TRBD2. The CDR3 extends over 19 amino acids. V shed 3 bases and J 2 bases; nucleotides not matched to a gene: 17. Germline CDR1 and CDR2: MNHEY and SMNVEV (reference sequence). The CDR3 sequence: CASSFSDGREGAPPYEQYF. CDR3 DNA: TGTGCCAGCAGTTTCTCCGATGGGCGGGAGGGGGCTCCTCCCTACGAGCAGTACTTC.

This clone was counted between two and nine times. The CDR3 nucleotides are TGTGCCAGCAGGGTGGGCACCACGAACACTGAAGCTTTCTTT. Its translation: CASRVGTTNTEAFF. The rearrangement uses TRBV7-9 and TRBJ1-1; no clear D. The CDR3 spans 14 residues. Germline V gene data show CDR1 as SEHNR and CDR2 as FQNEAQ (reference sequence). Trimming removed 6 bases at V and 1 base at J, with 12 bases between. Filled out from reference TRBV7-9 and TRBJ1-1, the complete variable domain reads DTGVSQNPRHKITKRGQNVTFRCDPISEHNRLYWYRQTLGQGPEFLTYFQNEAQLEKSRLLSDRFSAERPKGSFSTLEIQRTEQGDSAMYLCASRVGTTNTEAFFGQGTRLTVV.

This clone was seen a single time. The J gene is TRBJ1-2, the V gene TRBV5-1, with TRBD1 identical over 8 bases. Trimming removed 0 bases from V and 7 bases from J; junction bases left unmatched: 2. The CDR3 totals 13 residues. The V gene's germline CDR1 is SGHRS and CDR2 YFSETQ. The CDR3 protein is CASSLAGTGGYTF. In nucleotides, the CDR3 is TGCGCCAGCAGCTTGGCCGGGACAGGTGGCTACACCTTC.

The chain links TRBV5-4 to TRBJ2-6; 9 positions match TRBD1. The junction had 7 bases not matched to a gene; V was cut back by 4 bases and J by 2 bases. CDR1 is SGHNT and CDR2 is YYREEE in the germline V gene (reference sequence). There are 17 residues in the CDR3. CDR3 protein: CASSPGQGRPGANVLTF. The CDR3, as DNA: TGTGCCAGCAGCCCGGGACAGGGTCGCCCTGGGGCCAACGTCCTGACTTTC.

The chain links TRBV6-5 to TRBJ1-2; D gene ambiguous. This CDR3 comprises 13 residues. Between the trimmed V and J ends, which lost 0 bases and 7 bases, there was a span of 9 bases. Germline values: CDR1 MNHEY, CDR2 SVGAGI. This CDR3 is CASSYSAGVGYTF. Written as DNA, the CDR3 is TGTGCCAGCAGTTACTCGGCCGGGGTTGGCTACACCTTC.

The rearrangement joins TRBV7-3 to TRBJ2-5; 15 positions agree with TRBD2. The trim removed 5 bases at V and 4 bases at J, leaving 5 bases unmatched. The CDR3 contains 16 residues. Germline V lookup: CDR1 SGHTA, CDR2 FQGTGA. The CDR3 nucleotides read TGTGCCAGCAGCCGCGGACTAGCGGGAGGGGGAGAGACCCAGTACTTC. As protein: CASSRGLAGGGETQYF.

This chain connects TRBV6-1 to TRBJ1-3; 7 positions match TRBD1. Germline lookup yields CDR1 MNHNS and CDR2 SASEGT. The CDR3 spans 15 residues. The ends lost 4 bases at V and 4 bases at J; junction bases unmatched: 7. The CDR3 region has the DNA TGTGCCAGCAGTGCCCTGACAGGGATCGGAAACACCATATATTTT. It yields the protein CASSALTGIGNTIYF.

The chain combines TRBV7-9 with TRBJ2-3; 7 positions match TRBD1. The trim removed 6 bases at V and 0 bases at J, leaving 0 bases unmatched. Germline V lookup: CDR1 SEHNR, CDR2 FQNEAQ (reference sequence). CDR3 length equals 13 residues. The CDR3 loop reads CASRQGSTDTQYF. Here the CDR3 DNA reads TGTGCCAGCAGACAGGGGAGCACAGATACGCAGTATTTT.

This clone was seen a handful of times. This CDR3 is CASSLHRGLAGLVEYIQYF. CDR3 nucleotides: TGTGCCAGCAGCTTACATCGTGGACTAGCGGGGCTGGTGGAGTACATTCAGTACTTC. The chain recombines TRBV7-3 with TRBJ2-4; 12 bases are a match to TRBD2. With V trimmed by 2 bases and J by 8 bases, 16 bases remained unmatched. The CDR3 spans 19 residues. Looked up from germline, CDR1 is SGHTA and CDR2 is FQGTGA.

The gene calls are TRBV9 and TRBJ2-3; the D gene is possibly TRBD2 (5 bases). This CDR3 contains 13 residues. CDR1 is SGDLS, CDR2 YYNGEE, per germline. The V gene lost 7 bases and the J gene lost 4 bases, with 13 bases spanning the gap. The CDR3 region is CASALRGADTQYF. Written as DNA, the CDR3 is TGTGCCAGCGCCCTCCGGGGAGCAGATACGCAGTATTTT. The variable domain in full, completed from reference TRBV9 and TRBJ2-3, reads DSGVTQTPKHLITATGQRVTLRCSPRSGDLSVYWYQQSLDQGLQFLIQYYNGEERAKGNILERFSAQQFPDLHSELNLSSLELGDSALYFCASALRGADTQYFGPGTRLTVL.

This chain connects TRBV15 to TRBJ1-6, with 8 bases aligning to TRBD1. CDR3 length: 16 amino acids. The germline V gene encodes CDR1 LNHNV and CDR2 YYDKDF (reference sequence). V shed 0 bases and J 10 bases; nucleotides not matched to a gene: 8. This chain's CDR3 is CATSRDSGTGHSPLHF. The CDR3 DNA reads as TGTGCCACCAGCAGAGATTCCGGGACAGGCCACTCACCCCTCCACTTT.

The CDR3 bases are TGTGCCAGCAGTAAACTAGACAGGGGACACGAGCAGTACTTC. Translating it yields CASSKLDRGHEQYF. This chain connects TRBV27 to TRBJ2-5, with 8 bases that match TRBD1. With the DNA end fitting TRBJ2-7 better, the J assignment may be wrong. The germline V gene encodes CDR1 MNHEY and CDR2 SMNVEV (reference sequence). The CDR3 loop spans 14 amino acids.